Following are 25 T cell receptor beta chains from one sample sequenced in a study of blood T cell repertoires in COVID-19. TCRdb's copy holds only in-frame clones and misses some; the assay was immunoSEQ multiplex PCR. This table holds a few hundred thousand clones, 85% to 90% found once. Sequenced: PBMCs or T cells enriched from blood (not recorded which). These TCRs come from a man aged 25-40 years who had recovered from COVID-19.

The V gene is TRBV7-9, the J gene TRBJ1-4; 9 nucleotides match TRBD1. The CDR3 totals 14 residues. Germline lookup yields CDR1 SEHNR and CDR2 FQNEAQ (reference sequence). The V and J ends lost 5 bases and 5 bases, in that order; junction bases with no gene match: 3. The CDR3 coding sequence is TGTGCCAGCAGCCCCGGACAGGGGAATGAAAAACTGTTTTTT. This encodes CASSPGQGNEKLFF.

The J gene is TRBJ1-3, the V gene TRBV5-8, with D perhaps TRBD1 (5 bases). Germline CDR1 and CDR2: SGHTS and YDEGEE. V was cut by 2 bases and J by 0 bases, with 15 bases left in between. The CDR3 consists of 17 residues. In DNA, the CDR3 is TGTGCCAGCAGCTTAGTCCCGGGGGGAGTCTCTGGAAACACCATATATTTT. Its translation is CASSLVPGGVSGNTIYF.

The V gene is TRBV2, the J gene TRBJ1-1; tentative D call: TRBD1 (6 bases). The CDR3 is 15 amino acids. With 8 bases removed from V and 4 bases from J, the gap between germline ends came to 20 bases. The germline gives CDR1 SNHLY, CDR2 FYNNEI. CDR3: CASSRGNRVGTEAFF. In DNA form, the CDR3 reads TGTGCCAGCTCCCGGGGAAACAGGGTGGGCACTGAAGCTTTCTTT.

This clone was found once. The rearrangement links TRBV6-6 to TRBJ2-1; TRBD1 might be the D (5 bases). The CDR3 runs to 12 residues. V lost 5 bases and J lost 8, with 10 bases in between. The germline V gene has CDR1 MNHNY and CDR2 SVGAGI (reference sequence). CDR3 in DNA: TGTGCCAGCAGTACCCAGGGCCATGAGCAGTTCTTC. Its translation is CASSTQGHEQFF.

The rearrangement links TRBV28 to TRBJ1-6, with D unresolved. V was pared by 4 bases and J by 13 bases, with 17 bases between. Germline CDR1 MDHEN, CDR2 SYDVKM. This CDR3 region has 14 residues. The CDR3 loop reads CASSSEAIAGPLHF. The CDR3 DNA reads TGTGCCAGCAGTTCCGAAGCCATCGCGGGGCCCCTCCACTTT.

V gene TRBV7-8 combines with J gene TRBJ2-1; TRBD2 is a possible D gene (5 bases). This CDR3 has 15 residues. Trimming took 2 bases from V and 4 from J, leaving 12 bases between them. Per germline, CDR1 SGHVS and CDR2 FQNEAQ. This chain's CDR3 is CASSLSSSQYNEQFF. CDR3 coding DNA: TGTGCCAGCAGCTTATCCTCTAGCCAATACAATGAGCAGTTCTTC.

The chain carries TRBV10-1 and TRBJ2-6; D is uncertain. Trimming cost V 3 bases and J 0 bases, with 9 bases left between them. Germline V CDR1 and CDR2: WNHNN, SYGVQD (reference sequence). The CDR3 consists of 16 residues. The CDR3 coding sequence is TGCGCCAGCAGTGACAGGAAAGGCTCTGGGGCCAACGTCCTGACTTTC. Translating gives CASSDRKGSGANVLTF.

This clone was seen just once. The chain couples TRBV5-1 to TRBJ1-1, with unresolved D. Looked up from germline, CDR1 is SGHRS and CDR2 is YFSETQ. Trimming shortened V by 4 bases and J by 3 bases, and 10 bases separated the two germline ends. This CDR3 spans 13 amino acids. CDR3 nucleotides: TGCGCCAGCAGCCCCGACCAGGACACTGAAGCTTTCTTT. Translating gives CASSPDQDTEAFF. Combining the CDR3 with reference TRBV5-1 and TRBJ1-1 gives the whole variable domain KAGVTQTPRYLIKTRGQQVTLSCSPISGHRSVSWYQQTPGQGLQFLFEYFSETQRNKGNFPGRFSGRQFSNSRSEMNVSTLELGDSALYLCASSPDQDTEAFFGQGTRLTVV.

This clone has only one observation. The chain carries TRBV7-9 and TRBJ1-2, with TRBD1 matching over 8 bases. Germline CDR1 and CDR2: SEHNR and FQNEAQ (reference sequence). This CDR3 region has 14 residues. With V trimmed by 5 bases and J by 6 bases, 8 bases remained unmatched. The CDR3 sequence: CASSREVRGHGYTF. CDR3 DNA: TGTGCCAGCAGCAGAGAAGTCAGGGGGCATGGCTACACCTTC.

In this sample, this clone turned up a few times. The V call is TRBV20-1, the J call TRBJ1-2; TRBD1 matches at 7 bases. The CDR3 is 11 amino acids. Germline assignment: CDR1 DFQATT and CDR2 SNEGSKA (reference sequence). With 6 bases clipped from V and 8 bases from J, the junction kept 6 bases outside the gene matches. Written as DNA, the CDR3 is TGCAGTGCCGCGACAGGGTCCGGCTACACCTTC. Protein sequence: CSAATGSGYTF.

The chain recombines TRBV7-9 with TRBJ1-4; possibly TRBD1 for D (5 bases). V lost 0 bases and J 2 bases, leaving 10 bases between the germline ends. The CDR3 is 16 amino acids. Germline assignment: CDR1 SEHNR and CDR2 FQNEAQ (reference sequence). As DNA, the CDR3 is TGTGCCAGCAGCTTAGCGTATCAGGGTACTAATGAAAAACTGTTTTTT. Its protein is CASSLAYQGTNEKLFF.

This clone has only a few counts. CDR3 region: CASKQGQGTDTQYF. CDR3 sequence (DNA): TGCGCCAGCAAACAGGGACAGGGCACAGATACGCAGTATTTT. The rearrangement links TRBV5-1 to TRBJ2-3, with 8 positions matching TRBD1. J gave up 1 base and V 6 bases, and 4 bases lay outside the gene matches. This CDR3 has 14 residues. The V gene's germline CDR1 is SGHRS and CDR2 YFSETQ.

The V call is TRBV28, the J call TRBJ1-5; 7 bases fit TRBD1. CDR3 size: 16 residues. Per germline, CDR1 MDHEN and CDR2 SYDVKM. V dropped 6 bases and J dropped 0; count of bases not matched to a gene: 8. DNA for the CDR3: TGTGCCAGCAGCGGGGACAGCAGATATAGCAATCAGCCCCAGCATTTT. It codes for CASSGDSRYSNQPQHF.

J is TRBJ2-7 and V is TRBV19; tentative D call: TRBD1 (6 bases). CDR3 size: 16 residues. Germline V gene lookup returns CDR1 LNHDA and CDR2 SQIVND (reference sequence). Trimming cost V 6 bases and J 1 base, with 19 bases left between them. The CDR3 protein is CASSTNRWTASYEQYF. The DNA of the CDR3 is TGTGCCAGTAGCACAAACCGATGGACAGCGTCCTACGAGCAGTACTTC. The full variable domain, in which reference TRBV19 and TRBJ2-7 provide the parts outside the CDR3, is DGGITQSPKYLFRKEGQNVTLSCEQNLNHDAMYWYRQDPGQGLRLIYYSQIVNDFQKGDIAEGYSVSREKKESFPLTVTSAQKNPTAFYLCASSTNRWTASYEQYFGPGTRLTVT.

To note about this clone: Within the sample, other DNA sequences also encode this same CDR3. This rearrangement joins TRBV4-1 to TRBJ2-1; 16 bases map to TRBD2. V was pared by 6 bases and J by 0 bases, with 5 bases of the junction left unmatched. The CDR3 extends over 18 amino acids. Germline V gene lookup returns CDR1 MGHRA and CDR2 YSYEKL. CDR3 in DNA: TGCGCCAGCAGACCGGGACTAGCGGGAGGGACCTCCTACAATGAGCAGTTCTTC. Translating gives CASRPGLAGGTSYNEQFF.

The rearrangement uses TRBV5-6 and TRBJ1-6; 8 nucleotides agree with TRBD1. Germline lookup yields CDR1 SGHDT and CDR2 YYEEEE. This CDR3 is built from 14 residues. Unmatched junction bases numbered 0, after V lost 0 bases and J lost 7 bases. The CDR3 loop is CASSLGTGNSPLHF. As DNA, the CDR3 is TGTGCCAGCAGCTTGGGGACAGGGAATTCACCCCTCCACTTT.

V is TRBV13 and J is TRBJ2-2; 8 bases are a match to TRBD1. This CDR3 spans 17 amino acids. Germline assignment: CDR1 PRHDT and CDR2 FYEKMQ (reference sequence). V trimming: 4 bases; J trimming: 2 bases; junction bases outside the gene matches: 9. The CDR3 DNA reads as TGTGCCAGCAGCTCAATCAGGACAGGGACCAACACCGGGGAGCTGTTTTTT. This translates into CASSSIRTGTNTGELFF.

The V call is TRBV7-6, the J call TRBJ2-3; possible D gene TRBD2, 6 bases. This CDR3 has 15 residues. Germline CDR1 SGHVS, CDR2 FNYEAQ. V lost 5 bases, J lost 0 bases, and 12 bases lay in between. CDR3 coding DNA: TGTGCCAGCAGCCCCCTTAGCGGTAGCACAGATACGCAGTATTTT. This codes for CASSPLSGSTDTQYF.

This clone was seen once. The chain couples TRBV12-3 or TRBV12-4 to TRBJ1-2; D ambiguous. The CDR3 runs 13 residues. The V end lost 7 bases, the J end lost 2 bases, and 11 bases lay between the germline ends. DNA of the CDR3: TGTGCCAGCATGGCGGGGTGGAACTATGGCTACACCTTC. It is translated as CASMAGWNYGYTF.

This clone was found a few times. J is TRBJ1-1 and V is TRBV28, with 9 nucleotides matching TRBD1. The CDR3 runs 16 residues. V lost 1 base to trimming and J lost 3 bases; unmatched junction nucleotides: 6. CDR1 is MDHEN and CDR2 is SYDVKM in the germline V gene. CDR3 sequence (DNA): TGTGCCAGCAGTTTATACAGGGGGCATGGGGACACTGAAGCTTTCTTT. Protein: CASSLYRGHGDTEAFF.

In its sample, this clone was seen once. The rearrangement joins TRBV29-1 to TRBJ1-2; D not certain. The CDR3 runs to 11 residues. Trimming left V 6 bases short and J 3 bases short, with 8 bases between. Germline lookup yields CDR1 SQVTM and CDR2 ANQGSEA. CDR3 in amino acids: CSVLMDYGYTF. The CDR3 nucleotides are TGCAGCGTACTAATGGACTATGGCTACACCTTC.

The chain has TRBV6-6 and TRBJ2-7, with TRBD1 matching 7 bases. The CDR3 contains 14 residues. Losses at the gene ends were 2 bases for V and 4 bases for J; bases not matched to a gene: 5. Germline CDR1 and CDR2: MNHNY and SVGAGI (reference sequence). The CDR3 loop is CASSYRTGGYEQYF. The CDR3 DNA reads TGTGCCAGCAGTTACCGGACAGGAGGTTACGAGCAGTACTTC.

CDR3 amino acids: CASSLAPGQVYGYTF. The CDR3 nucleotides read TGTGCCAGCAGCTTAGCCCCTGGACAGGTCTATGGCTACACCTTC. V and J are TRBV11-2 and TRBJ1-2; TRBD1 matches at 7 bases. Looked up from germline, CDR1 is SGHAT and CDR2 is FQNNGV. This CDR3 spans 15 amino acids. V lost 1 base and J lost 4; bases outside the gene matches: 6.

Only one count was recorded for this clone. The chain links TRBV4-1 to TRBJ2-4, with D maybe TRBD1 (5 bases). The CDR3 runs to 15 residues. The V and J ends lost 5 bases and 10 bases respectively, with 21 bases between them. The germline V gene has CDR1 MGHRA and CDR2 YSYEKL. The CDR3 nucleotides read TGCGCCAGCAGCTACTCCCAAACAGGATGGGAAATTCAGTACTTC. Protein: CASSYSQTGWEIQYF.

The chain recombines TRBV6-1 with TRBJ1-5, with TRBD1 matching over 8 bases. Germline V CDR1 and CDR2: MNHNS, SASEGT. The J segment lost 5 bases and the V segment lost 1 base, leaving 1 base of the junction unmatched. This CDR3 comprises 14 residues. The CDR3 coding sequence is TGTGCCAGCAGTGAAGGGACAGGGTATCAGCCCCAGCATTTT. Amino acid sequence: CASSEGTGYQPQHF.